The source of this TCR beta chain is a study of blood T cell repertoires in COVID-19. Sequenced by immunoSEQ multiplex PCR; TCRdb stores in-frame clones only, minus some. Among 93,000 or so clones listed, 70% to 90% were seen once. Trimming stripped 5 bases from V and 8 bases from J, with 14 bases between. CDR1 is SGHAT and CDR2 is FQNNGV in the germline V gene. The CDR3 runs to 13 residues. Sequencing used peripheral blood. The chain recombines TRBV11-2 with TRBJ2-3, with D maybe TRBD2 (6 bases). This TCR was recovered from a woman aged 60-75 years with acute or convalescent COVID-19. CDR3 nucleotide sequence: TGTGCCAGCAGCACCGGCGGGGTTGGTACGCAGTATTTT. Its protein is CASSTGGVGTQYF.